Below are 16 T cell receptor beta chains sequenced from a single sample in a study of control samples from healthy donors and cancer patients. Sequenced by immunoSEQ multiplex PCR; TCRdb stores in-frame clones only, minus some. The profile shows roughly 130,000 clones, about 95% of them singletons. Sequencing was performed on blood. All receptors derive from a man under 40 in good health.

This sequence joins TRBV6-1 and TRBJ1-5; D unresolved. Germline V lookup: CDR1 MNHNS, CDR2 SASEGT. CDR3 length: 14 residues. V lost 1 base to trimming and J lost 0 bases, with 4 bases between them. CDR3: CASSEGNSNQPQHF. The CDR3 bases are TGTGCCAGCAGTGAAGGGAATAGCAATCAGCCCCAGCATTTT.

CDR3 region: CASSQKTSHSGNTIYF. The CDR3 nucleotides read TGCGCCAGCAGCCAAAAAACCTCCCACTCTGGAAACACCATATATTTT. The chain links TRBV4-1 to TRBJ1-3; no clear D gene. The CDR3 sequence is 16 residues long. The ends were cut back, 2 bases at V and 0 bases at J, with 11 bases in the middle. Germline V gene sequence: CDR1 MGHRA, CDR2 YSYEKL.

This clone was found once. The chain joins TRBV5-1 to TRBJ2-7; 10 bases match TRBD2. From germline, CDR1 is SGHRS and CDR2 YFSETQ. The CDR3 loop spans 16 amino acids. V shed 4 bases and J 0 bases; nucleotides not matched to a gene: 7. Written as DNA, the CDR3 is TGCGCCAGCAGCCCCAAGTCTAGCGGGGGCTCCTACGAGCAGTACTTC. Translation: CASSPKSSGGSYEQYF. The whole variable domain, remainder taken from reference TRBV5-1 and TRBJ2-7, is KAGVTQTPRYLIKTRGQQVTLSCSPISGHRSVSWYQQTPGQGLQFLFEYFSETQRNKGNFPGRFSGRQFSNSRSEMNVSTLELGDSALYLCASSPKSSGGSYEQYFGPGTRLTVT.

The V call is TRBV19, the J call TRBJ1-5; D uncertain. Germline V gene sequence: CDR1 LNHDA, CDR2 SQIVND (reference sequence). The CDR3 sequence is 16 residues long. V shed 5 bases and J shed 11 bases, with 25 bases lying between them. The CDR3, as DNA: TGTGCCAGTAGTTACCCCCAGGCGGACCTTACGGTAGCCCAGCATTTT. Its protein product is CASSYPQADLTVAQHF.

The CDR3 nucleotides read TGTGCCAGCAGCCTTGGGACTAGCGGCACAGATACGCAGTATTTT. It encodes CASSLGTSGTDTQYF. The V and J genes are TRBV9 and TRBJ2-3; TRBD2 aligns across 10 bases. Trimming at V came to 4 bases and at J to 1 base, leaving 3 bases not matched to a gene. The CDR3 loop spans 15 amino acids. Germline loops: CDR1 SGDLS, CDR2 YYNGEE. The full variable domain, its missing parts supplied by reference TRBV9 and TRBJ2-3, is DSGVTQTPKHLITATGQRVTLRCSPRSGDLSVYWYQQSLDQGLQFLIQYYNGEERAKGNILERFSAQQFPDLHSELNLSSLELGDSALYFCASSLGTSGTDTQYFGPGTRLTVL.

V gene TRBV28 combines with J gene TRBJ2-7; the D is unclear. The CDR3 is 14 residues long. The ends were cut back, 2 bases at V and 0 bases at J, with 8 bases in the middle. In germline, CDR1 is MDHEN, CDR2 SYDVKM. The CDR3 sequence: CASSLRLVSYEQYF. As DNA, the CDR3 is TGTGCCAGCAGTTTAAGGCTGGTCTCCTACGAGCAGTACTTC. Combining the CDR3 with reference TRBV28 and TRBJ2-7 gives the whole variable domain DVKVTQSSRYLVKRTGEKVFLECVQDMDHENMFWYRQDPGLGLRLIYFSYDVKMKEKGDIPEGYSVSREKKERFSLILESASTNQTSMYLCASSLRLVSYEQYFGPGTRLTVT.

A single count supports this clone. The chain is built from TRBV19 and TRBJ2-7; D ambiguous. V lost 4 bases, J lost 2 bases, and 9 bases lay in between. The CDR3 contains 13 residues. Per germline, CDR1 LNHDA and CDR2 SQIVND (reference sequence). CDR3 DNA sequence: TGTGCCAGTAGTAAGCGCGGAGCCTACGAGCAGTACTTC. Its protein product is CASSKRGAYEQYF.

This clone showed up just once. The chain couples TRBV12-3 or TRBV12-4 to TRBJ1-2; 7 bases agree with TRBD1. Germline trimming cut 7 bases from V and 6 bases from J; bases unmatched to any gene: 8. The CDR3 covers 13 residues. CDR3 in amino acids: CASNADRVDGYTF. The DNA for the CDR3 is TGTGCCAGCAACGCCGACAGGGTCGATGGCTACACCTTC.

The V call is TRBV10-2, the J call TRBJ2-7, with a tentative D call TRBD1 (5 bases). The V and J ends lost 0 bases and 3 bases respectively, with 9 bases between them. This CDR3 has 14 amino acids. Germline CDR1 reads WSHSY; CDR2 reads SAAADI. The CDR3 nucleotides read TGCGCCAGCAGTGAGTCTCAGGGTATCTACGAGCAGTACTTC. It codes for CASSESQGIYEQYF.

The V and J genes are TRBV7-3 and TRBJ1-1; D not resolved. This CDR3 comprises 15 residues. The germline CDR1 and CDR2 sequences are SGHTA and FQGTGA. Trimming left V 0 bases short and J 1 base short, with 9 bases between. This CDR3 reads CASSLTIPGNTEAFF. CDR3 nucleotide sequence: TGTGCCAGCAGCTTAACGATCCCAGGGAACACTGAAGCTTTCTTT.

There are a few counts of this clone. This sequence joins TRBV12-3 or TRBV12-4 and TRBJ2-7; D is unclear. V was trimmed by 4 bases and J by 6 bases, leaving 13 bases between them. There are 13 residues in the CDR3. CDR3 residues: CASSSRTFSEQYF. DNA for the CDR3: TGTGCCAGCAGTTCCCGGACCTTTTCCGAGCAGTACTTC.

The chain has TRBV19 and TRBJ1-2; D gene ambiguous. The length of the CDR3 is 15 residues. Germline V lookup: CDR1 LNHDA, CDR2 SQIVND (reference sequence). Trimming left V 2 bases short and J 4 bases short, with 14 bases between. CDR3 sequence reads: CASSIPAGRSYGYTF. In DNA, the CDR3 is TGTGCCAGTAGTATACCCGCCGGACGTAGCTATGGCTACACCTTC.

The rearrangement links TRBV2 to TRBJ1-1; D is unclear. V was shortened by 4 bases and J by 1 base, with 13 bases between the two germline ends. CDR3 size: 15 residues. Germline values: CDR1 SNHLY, CDR2 FYNNEI. This CDR3 is CASSVAAPANTEAFF. The CDR3 region has the DNA TGTGCCAGCAGTGTAGCCGCACCGGCGAACACTGAAGCTTTCTTT.

The chain couples TRBV4-3 to TRBJ1-2; 10 nucleotides align to TRBD1. This CDR3 region has 14 residues. Germline assignment: CDR1 LGHNA and CDR2 YSLEER. The V gene end was trimmed by 1 base and the J gene end by 7 bases; junction bases not matched to a gene: 3. CDR3 nucleotides: TGCGCCAGCAGCCAAGTGGACAGGGGGTTTGGCTACACCTTC. Translation gives CASSQVDRGFGYTF.

This clone occurred a few times. This rearrangement joins TRBV3-1 (or the pseudogene TRBV3-2) to TRBJ1-1; maybe TRBD1 (6 bases). The germline CDR1 and CDR2 sequences are LGHDT and YNNKEL (reference sequence). The CDR3 runs 18 residues. Trimming left V 4 bases short and J 0 bases short, with 21 bases between. CDR3 sequence reads: CASSPEGGGMGMNTEAFF. In DNA, the CDR3 is TGTGCCAGCAGCCCCGAGGGGGGGGGAATGGGGATGAACACTGAAGCTTTCTTT.

J is TRBJ1-5 and V is TRBV6-1; no definite D call. The CDR3 has 14 residues. Trimming pared 3 bases from V and 2 bases from J, leaving 8 bases between. Per germline, CDR1 MNHNS and CDR2 SASEGT. The CDR3 sequence is CASSDGRRNQPQHF. In DNA, the CDR3 is TGTGCCAGCAGTGATGGTCGTCGCAATCAGCCCCAGCATTTT.